This T cell receptor (beta chain) was profiled in a study of cytomegalovirus exposure and HLA in healthy donors. Study-wide background: The approximately 130 validation repertoires matched the approximately 700 first-cohort repertoires in platform, a later analysis reported.

The germline V gene has CDR1 KGHSH and CDR2 LQKENI. Unmatched junction bases numbered 6, after V lost 3 bases and J lost 4 bases. This CDR3 contains 17 residues. Note on this clone: The antigen is undetermined.

General study results and limits: Among the CMV-associated chains, a few were confirmed in vitro as specific for CMV antigens.

This table comes from immunoSEQ multiplex PCR, and its TCRdb copy is limited to in-frame clones, with some not included. The sample has 250,000 to 300,000 clones; roughly 85% are singletons. This clonotype originated in a woman aged 18-29 years in good health and CMV-seronegative. The chain couples TRBV18 to TRBJ2-3; 14 bases match TRBD2. Sequenced material: PBMCs. The CDR3 region is CASSPPGTSGGSDTQYF. The CDR3 DNA reads TGTGCCAGCTCACCCCCGGGGACTAGCGGGGGATCAGATACGCAGTATTTT.